Listed here are 5 T cell receptor beta chains from one sample, sequenced in a study of blood T cells in healthy people across ages. Using a J-beta primer mix together with a sample-barcoded 5' primer, a second PCR was run for roughly 6 to 12 cycles. TCRdb redid the calling of the 5' RACE reads with MiXCR, one entry per CDR3 protein. The sample includes about 1.5 million distinct CDR3 sequences, roughly 43% of them seen just once. Sequencing used blood. The receptors originated from a young woman in good health.

The DNA for the CDR3 is TGCAGCGTTGAACTAAACTCATTAGCCAAAAACATTCAGTACTTC. Translating gives CSVELNSLAKNIQYF. The chain carries TRBV29-1 and TRBJ2-4; D not resolved. Germline V CDR1 and CDR2: SQVTM, ANQGSEA. The CDR3 is 15 amino acids. Between the trimmed V and J ends, which lost 2 bases and 0 bases, there was a span of 11 bases.

J is TRBJ2-1 and V is TRBV2; D is possibly TRBD2 (5 bases). Trimming removed 4 bases from V and 10 bases from J, with 11 bases in between. The CDR3 is 12 amino acids. Germline values: CDR1 SNHLY, CDR2 FYNNEI. The CDR3 loop reads CASSVRRGEQFF. CDR3 nucleotides: TGTGCCAGCAGTGTCCGTCGAGGGGAGCAGTTCTTC.

The chain carries TRBV5-1 and TRBJ1-1; the D gene is possibly TRBD1 (5 bases). Deletions cut 4 bases from V and 5 bases from J, with 15 bases between. Germline CDR1 and CDR2: SGHRS and YFSETQ. The CDR3 covers 14 residues. The CDR3 protein is CASSAGGVPTEAFF. CDR3 bases: TGCGCCAGCAGCGCCGGGGGGGTTCCGACTGAAGCTTTCTTT.

Concerning this clonotype: At one boundary the junction diverges from the germline segment, which might be a read error. The genes are TRBV3-1 and TRBJ2-5; D ambiguous. Germline CDR1 and CDR2: LGHDT and YNNKEL (reference sequence). The CDR3 contains 12 residues. The CDR3, as DNA: TGTGCCAGCAACCAAGCGTGGGAGACCCAGTACTTC. It specifies CASNQAWETQYF.

This clonotype was picked up a small number of times. The chain has TRBV29-1 and TRBJ2-1, with D possibly matching TRBD1 (5 bases). This CDR3 spans 16 amino acids. V was pared by 1 base and J by 6 bases, with 19 bases between. CDR1 and CDR2 (germline): SQVTM, ANQGSEA. The CDR3, as DNA: TGCAGCGTTGAAGCCCCATCGGCAGGGATAAGCAATGAGCAGTTCTTC. Its translation: CSVEAPSAGISNEQFF.